The 20 T cell receptor beta chains below come from one sample, sequenced in a study of blood T cells in healthy people across ages (dated by TCRdb to the mid-2010s). Library method: 5' RACE. For sequencing, an Illumina HiSeq 2500 was employed. A second PCR of roughly 7 to 11 cycles was performed with a sample-barcoded 5' primer and a J-beta primer mix. TCRdb applied fastp at Q25 and MiXCR to the public reads, then kept only in-frame beta chains. Entries are consolidated by CDR3 protein sequence, retaining the most common genes and DNA. The sample table shows some 1.7 million distinct CDR3 sequences, and roughly 30% are seen once. The top ten constitute 7.7% of the sample. Sequenced input: blood. These receptor sequences come from a woman aged 30 to 39 in good health.

The chain employs TRBV12-3 or TRBV12-4 and TRBJ1-3; D is unclear. V was trimmed by 5 bases and J by 1 base, leaving 9 bases between them. This CDR3 region has 14 residues. The CDR3 protein is CASSRLQSGNTIYF. The CDR3 coding sequence is TGTGCCAGCAGTAGGCTGCAGTCTGGAAACACCATATATTTT.

This clonotype was detected only a few times. V gene TRBV7-2 combines with J gene TRBJ2-7; D might be TRBD2 (5 bases). From germline, CDR1 is SGHTA and CDR2 FQGNSA. The V gene lost 1 base and the J gene lost 8 bases, with 24 bases spanning the gap. The CDR3 spans 17 residues. In DNA, the CDR3 is TGTGCCAGCAGCTTAGTATGGCTAGCCCTTACCCCACCCCAGCAGTACTTC. Protein sequence: CASSLVWLALTPPQQYF.

The chain employs TRBV18 and TRBJ1-1; D unresolved. V lost 8 bases to trimming and J lost 1 base, with 11 bases between them. Germline-derived CDR1 and CDR2 are KGHSH and LQKENI. The CDR3 is 13 amino acids. Here the CDR3 reads CASTVTPNTEAFF. CDR3 nucleotides: TGTGCCAGCACCGTCACACCGAACACTGAAGCTTTCTTT.

This clonotype was seen only a few times. The chain links TRBV15 to TRBJ1-2; 7 bases are shared with TRBD1. With 1 base clipped from V and 7 bases from J, the junction kept 3 bases outside the gene matches. The CDR3 totals 13 residues. Germline CDR1 is LNHNV and CDR2 is YYDKDF (reference sequence). The CDR3 DNA is TGTGCCACCAGCAGAGCTTACAGGGGTGGCTACACCTTC. Encoded protein: CATSRAYRGGYTF.

The rearrangement joins TRBV12-3 or TRBV12-4 to TRBJ1-2, with D maybe TRBD1 (5 bases). The CDR3 loop spans 15 amino acids. Trimming stripped 3 bases from V and 0 bases from J, with 11 bases between. CDR3 loop: CASSLAGPPNYGYTF. In DNA form, the CDR3 reads TGTGCCAGCAGTTTGGCAGGGCCCCCTAACTATGGCTACACCTTC.

The sample holds a few counts of this clonotype. This rearrangement joins TRBV7-2 to TRBJ2-5, with 7 positions matching TRBD1. The trim removed 0 bases at V and 1 base at J, leaving 5 bases unmatched. The CDR3 is made up of 16 amino acids. Per germline, CDR1 SGHTA and CDR2 FQGNSA. CDR3 DNA sequence: TGTGCCAGCAGCTTAGCGACAGGGTGGGGCCAAGAGACCCAGTACTTC. This codes for CASSLATGWGQETQYF.

This chain connects TRBV20-1 to TRBJ1-1, with D perhaps matching TRBD1 (5 bases). The CDR3 totals 15 residues. Germline loops: CDR1 DFQATT, CDR2 SNEGSKA (reference sequence). The ends were cut back, 0 bases at V and 0 bases at J, with 11 bases in the middle. CDR3 amino acids: CSARDRQGLNTEAFF. The CDR3 bases are TGCAGTGCTAGAGACAGGCAGGGTTTGAACACTGAAGCTTTCTTT.

This chain connects TRBV29-1 to TRBJ2-3, with TRBD2 matching 7 bases. V lost 6 bases to trimming and J lost 5 bases; unmatched junction nucleotides: 5. The germline gives CDR1 SQVTM, CDR2 ANQGSEA. There are 12 residues in the CDR3. CDR3 in DNA: TGCAGCGTCGAGCGGGATCGAGATACGCAGTATTTT. This encodes CSVERDRDTQYF.

This clonotype was counted only a few times. The chain employs TRBV5-1 and TRBJ2-1, with TRBD2 matching 7 bases. Germline trimming cut 4 bases from V and 3 bases from J; bases unmatched to any gene: 13. The CDR3 has 17 residues. Germline V CDR1 and CDR2: SGHRS, YFSETQ. Here the CDR3 DNA reads TGCGCCAGCAGCCCCACGGGGAGCGGGGTGTTCTACAATGAGCAGTTCTTC. Protein sequence: CASSPTGSGVFYNEQFF.

The genes are TRBV29-1 and TRBJ1-3; D gene ambiguous. The CDR3 length is 14 residues. Trimming took off 3 bases at V and 0 bases at J, with 9 bases between the two ends. CDR1 is SQVTM, CDR2 ANQGSEA, per germline. In DNA, the CDR3 is TGCAGCGTTGAGAAGGGTGCCTCTGGAAACACCATATATTTT. Its translation is CSVEKGASGNTIYF.

This clonotype was recorded a few times. The chain carries TRBV20-1 and TRBJ1-5, with a possible D match to TRBD1 (5 bases). V was cut by 1 base and J by 2 bases, with 15 bases left in between. Looked up from germline, CDR1 is DFQATT and CDR2 is SNEGSKA (reference sequence). The CDR3 covers 16 residues. The CDR3, as DNA: TGCAGTGCTAGAGGAAGCGGAGGGGAAGGCAATCAGCCCCAGCATTTT. It is translated as CSARGSGGEGNQPQHF.

This chain joins TRBV10-3 and TRBJ2-4, with 10 nucleotides matching TRBD2. Per the germline V gene, CDR1 is ENHRY and CDR2 is SYGVKD. After removal of 5 bases from V and 13 bases from J, the junction contained 11 bases not matched to a gene. This CDR3 has 14 amino acids. This chain's CDR3 is CAISRTSGYNEQYF. The CDR3 DNA sequence: TGTGCCATCAGTCGGACTAGCGGCTATAATGAGCAGTACTTC.

This clonotype has only a few counts. CDR3 in amino acids: CASSLGIRAADYGYTF. The CDR3 DNA sequence: TGTGCCAGCAGCTTAGGGATTAGGGCAGCAGACTATGGCTACACCTTC. The rearrangement links TRBV7-8 to TRBJ1-2; D is ambiguous. Germline V gene sequence: CDR1 SGHVS, CDR2 FQNEAQ. This CDR3 region has 16 residues. The V and J ends lost 1 base and 3 bases respectively, with 15 bases between them.

Only a few counts were recorded for this clonotype. V usage is TRBV5-1 and J usage is TRBJ2-3; TRBD2 is a possible D gene (5 bases). The CDR3 is 16 residues long. With 3 bases removed from V and 7 bases from J, the gap between germline ends came to 21 bases. Germline CDR1 is SGHRS and CDR2 is YFSETQ. Written as DNA, the CDR3 is TGCGCCAGCAGCTCCCGGGATAGCGAGGTACTGAATACGCAGTATTTT. It specifies CASSSRDSEVLNTQYF.

The chain links TRBV6-1 to TRBJ2-6, with TRBD1 matching over 11 bases. Germline CDR1 reads MNHNS; CDR2 reads SASEGT. CDR3 size: 18 residues. Germline trimming cut 5 bases from V and 1 base from J; bases unmatched to any gene: 7. The CDR3 loop is CASSPTDRGQSGANVLTF. The DNA for the CDR3 is TGTGCCAGCAGTCCGACGGACAGGGGGCAATCTGGGGCCAACGTCCTGACTTTC.

This chain uses TRBV28 with TRBJ2-5; D uncertain. Per germline, CDR1 MDHEN and CDR2 SYDVKM. Trimming removed 3 bases at V and 2 bases at J, with 7 bases between. The CDR3 is 13 residues long. The CDR3 reads CASSFLRQETQYF. CDR3 DNA: TGTGCCAGCAGTTTCTTAAGACAAGAGACCCAGTACTTC.

The sample holds many counts of this clonotype. This chain connects TRBV20-1 to TRBJ2-4, with D unresolved. CDR3 size: 13 residues. CDR1 DFQATT and CDR2 SNEGSKA come from the germline V gene (reference sequence). Deletions cut 3 bases from V and 0 bases from J, with 6 bases between. CDR3 DNA sequence: TGCAGTGCTAGTCAGCTAGCCAAAAACATTCAGTACTTC. This encodes CSASQLAKNIQYF.

This rearrangement joins TRBV20-1 to TRBJ1-1; D is unresolved. V dropped 6 bases and J dropped 4 bases, with 18 bases sitting between them. Per the germline V gene, CDR1 is DFQATT and CDR2 is SNEGSKA (reference sequence). The CDR3 covers 14 residues. CDR3 in amino acids: CSAPQNAGGTEAFF. DNA of the CDR3: TGCAGTGCCCCGCAAAATGCTGGTGGCACTGAAGCTTTCTTT.

The rearrangement joins TRBV7-9 to TRBJ2-1, with 8 bases matching TRBD2. Germline lookup yields CDR1 SEHNR and CDR2 FQNEAQ (reference sequence). The V and J ends lost 5 bases and 9 bases, in that order; junction bases with no gene match: 9. The CDR3 spans 14 residues. CDR3 sequence: CASSDGAGASEQFF. The CDR3, as DNA: TGTGCCAGCAGCGATGGAGCGGGAGCTAGTGAGCAGTTCTTC.

V is TRBV11-2 and J is TRBJ1-5; D remains unclear. Germline values: CDR1 SGHAT, CDR2 FQNNGV. Deletions cut 1 base from V and 6 bases from J, with 7 bases between. This CDR3 contains 13 residues. The chain's CDR3 is CASSLAEFQPQHF. CDR3 bases: TGTGCCAGCAGCTTAGCGGAATTTCAGCCCCAGCATTTT.